The T cell receptor (beta chain) under discussion was sequenced for a study of cytomegalovirus exposure and HLA in healthy donors. For the study at large: Roughly 180 million T cells yielded approximately 100 million unique TCR beta sequences, as an earlier analysis found. Study findings and constraints: When analyzed later, the rates of TCR association showed variation by HLA locus, with DRB1 the most and HLA-C the fewest. Among immune exposure information, only CMV serostatus was available. Indistinguishability led to the exclusion of some V segments, TRBV6-2 and TRBV6-3 included.

With regard to this clone: Its specificity is unknown.

The CDR3 is 14 residues long. Germline V gene data show CDR1 as SGHRS and CDR2 as YFSETQ. V lost 0 bases, J lost 0 bases, and 3 bases lay in between. Amplification used 60 Vbeta primers and 13 Jbeta primers. The method was immunoSEQ multiplex PCR; TCRdb's version includes in-frame clones alone and lacks a portion of them. The table lists about 180,000 clones, around 77% of them singletons. The TCR was taken from a man aged 55 to 70 in good health and CMV-seronegative. This chain joins TRBV5-1 and TRBJ2-2; D is ambiguous. The specimen sequenced was PBMCs. The CDR3 DNA reads as TGCGCCAGCAGCTTGGCAACGAACACCGGGGAGCTGTTTTTT. It encodes CASSLATNTGELFF.